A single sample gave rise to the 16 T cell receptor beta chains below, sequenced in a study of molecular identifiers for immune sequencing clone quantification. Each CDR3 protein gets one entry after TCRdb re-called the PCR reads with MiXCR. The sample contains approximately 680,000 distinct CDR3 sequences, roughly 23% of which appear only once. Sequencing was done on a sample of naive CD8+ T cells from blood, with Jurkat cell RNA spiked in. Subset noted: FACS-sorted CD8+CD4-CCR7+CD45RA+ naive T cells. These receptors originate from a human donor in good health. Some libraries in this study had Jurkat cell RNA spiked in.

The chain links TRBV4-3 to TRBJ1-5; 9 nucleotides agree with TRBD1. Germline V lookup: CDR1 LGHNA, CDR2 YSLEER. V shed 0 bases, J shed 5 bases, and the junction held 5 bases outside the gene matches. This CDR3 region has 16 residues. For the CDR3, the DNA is TGCGCCAGCAGCCAAGATAGGGACAGGGCTTATCAGCCCCAGCATTTT. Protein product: CASSQDRDRAYQPQHF.

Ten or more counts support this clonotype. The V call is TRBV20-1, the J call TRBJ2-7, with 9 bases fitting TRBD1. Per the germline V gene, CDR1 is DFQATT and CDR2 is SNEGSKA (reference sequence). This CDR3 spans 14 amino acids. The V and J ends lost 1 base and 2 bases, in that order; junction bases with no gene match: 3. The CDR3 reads CSARAGTGTYEQYF. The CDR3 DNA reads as TGCAGTGCTAGAGCCGGGACAGGGACCTACGAGCAGTACTTC.

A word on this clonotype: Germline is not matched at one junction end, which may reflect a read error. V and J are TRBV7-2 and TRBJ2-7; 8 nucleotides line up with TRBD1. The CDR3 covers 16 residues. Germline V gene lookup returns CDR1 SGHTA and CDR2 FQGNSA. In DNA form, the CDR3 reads TGTGCCAGCAGCTTAGACCGGGACAGGAGCTCCTACGGGCAGTACTTC. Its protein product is CASSLDRDRSSYGQYF.

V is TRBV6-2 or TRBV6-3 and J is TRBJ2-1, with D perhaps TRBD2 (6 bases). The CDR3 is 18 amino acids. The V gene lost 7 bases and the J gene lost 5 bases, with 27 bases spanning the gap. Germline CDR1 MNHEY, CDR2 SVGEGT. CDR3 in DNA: TGTGCCAGCACCCCACACCGGGGGATACGGGGAAAAGACAATGAGCAGTTCTTC. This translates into CASTPHRGIRGKDNEQFF.

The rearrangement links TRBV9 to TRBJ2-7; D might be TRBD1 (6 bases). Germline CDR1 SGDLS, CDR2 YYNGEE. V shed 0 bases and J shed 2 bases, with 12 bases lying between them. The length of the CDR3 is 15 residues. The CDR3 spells CASSVGRGRTYEQYF. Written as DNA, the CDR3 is TGTGCCAGCAGCGTAGGCAGGGGTCGAACCTACGAGCAGTACTTC.

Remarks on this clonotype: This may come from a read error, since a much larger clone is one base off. CDR3 loop: CASRSGQTHPRETQYF. DNA for the CDR3: TGCGCCAGCAGGAGTGGACAGACCCATCCACGAGAGACCCAGTACTTC. The chain is built from TRBV5-1 and TRBJ2-5, with D perhaps matching TRBD1 (6 bases). The CDR3 extends over 16 amino acids. The germline V gene has CDR1 SGHRS and CDR2 YFSETQ. V was pared by 5 bases and J by 4 bases, with 21 bases between.

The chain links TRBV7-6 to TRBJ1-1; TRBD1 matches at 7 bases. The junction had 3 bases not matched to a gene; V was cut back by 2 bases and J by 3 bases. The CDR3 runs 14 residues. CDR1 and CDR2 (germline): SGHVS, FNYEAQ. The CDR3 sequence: CASSLSGGDTEAFF. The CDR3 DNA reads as TGTGCCAGCAGCTTATCAGGGGGGGACACTGAAGCTTTCTTT.

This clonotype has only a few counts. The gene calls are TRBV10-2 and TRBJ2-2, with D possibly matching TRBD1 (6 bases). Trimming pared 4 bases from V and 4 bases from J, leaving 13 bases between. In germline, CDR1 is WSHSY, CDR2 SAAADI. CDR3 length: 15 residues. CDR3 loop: CASSGWTEITGELFF. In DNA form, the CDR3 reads TGCGCCAGCAGTGGATGGACAGAAATCACCGGGGAGCTGTTTTTT.

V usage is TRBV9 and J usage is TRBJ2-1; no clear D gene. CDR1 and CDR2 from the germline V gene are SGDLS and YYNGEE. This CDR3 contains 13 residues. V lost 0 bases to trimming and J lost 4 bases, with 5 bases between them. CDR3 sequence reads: CASSVAVYNEQFF. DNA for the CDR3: TGTGCCAGCAGCGTAGCAGTGTACAATGAGCAGTTCTTC.

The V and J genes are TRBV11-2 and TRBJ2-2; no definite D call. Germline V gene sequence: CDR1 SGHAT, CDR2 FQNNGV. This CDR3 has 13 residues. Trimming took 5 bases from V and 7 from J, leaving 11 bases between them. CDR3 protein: CASSLSMGGELFF. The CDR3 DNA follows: TGTGCCAGCAGCCTCTCCATGGGCGGGGAGCTGTTTTTT.

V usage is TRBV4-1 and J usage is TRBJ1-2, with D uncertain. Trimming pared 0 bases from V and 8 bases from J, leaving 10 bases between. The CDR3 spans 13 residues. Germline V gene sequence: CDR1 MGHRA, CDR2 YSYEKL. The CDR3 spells CASSQEEGGGYTF. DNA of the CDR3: TGCGCCAGCAGCCAAGAAGAAGGAGGCGGCTACACCTTC.

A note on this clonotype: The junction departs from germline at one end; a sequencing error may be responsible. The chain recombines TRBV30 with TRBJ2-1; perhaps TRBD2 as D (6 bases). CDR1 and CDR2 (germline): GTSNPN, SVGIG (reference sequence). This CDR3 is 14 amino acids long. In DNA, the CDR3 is TGTGCCTGGAGCGCGACTAGTAAGGTCGATGAGCAGATCTTC. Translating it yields CAWSATSKVDEQIF.

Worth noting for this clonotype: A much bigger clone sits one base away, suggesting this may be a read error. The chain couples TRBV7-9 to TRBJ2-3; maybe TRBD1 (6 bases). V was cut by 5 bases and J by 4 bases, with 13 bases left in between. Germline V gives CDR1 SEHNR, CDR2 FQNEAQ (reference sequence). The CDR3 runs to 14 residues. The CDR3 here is CASSHMTGADTQYF. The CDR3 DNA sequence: TGTGCCAGCAGCCACATGACAGGAGCAGATACGCAGTATTTT. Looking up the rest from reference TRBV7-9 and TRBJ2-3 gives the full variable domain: DTGVSQNPRHKITKRGQNVTFRCDPISEHNRLYWYRQTLGQGPEFLTYFQNEAQLEKSRLLSDRFSAERPKGSFSTLEIQRTEQGDSAMYLCASSHMTGADTQYFGPGTRLTVL.

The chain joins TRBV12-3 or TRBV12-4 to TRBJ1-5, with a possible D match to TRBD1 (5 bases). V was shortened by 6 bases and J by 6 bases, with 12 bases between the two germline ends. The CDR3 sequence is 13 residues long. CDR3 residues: CASSLTEVQPQHF. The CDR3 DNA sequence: TGTGCCAGCAGCTTGACAGAGGTTCAGCCCCAGCATTTT.

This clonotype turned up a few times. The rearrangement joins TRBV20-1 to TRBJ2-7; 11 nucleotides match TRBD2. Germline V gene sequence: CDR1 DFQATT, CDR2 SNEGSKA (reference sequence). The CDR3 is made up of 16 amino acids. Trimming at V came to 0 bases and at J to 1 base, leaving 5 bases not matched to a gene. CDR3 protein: CSARDWGLAESYEQYF. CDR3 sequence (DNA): TGCAGTGCTAGAGATTGGGGACTAGCGGAATCCTACGAGCAGTACTTC.

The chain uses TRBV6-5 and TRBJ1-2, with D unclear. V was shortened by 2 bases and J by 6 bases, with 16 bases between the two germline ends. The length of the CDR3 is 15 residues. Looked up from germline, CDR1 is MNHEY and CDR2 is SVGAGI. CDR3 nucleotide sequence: TGTGCCAGCAGTTACAATTTTGGCGGTTACGATGGCTACACCTTC. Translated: CASSYNFGGYDGYTF.